This record looks at one T cell receptor beta chain sequence and its context. Primers: 60 Vbeta forward and 13 Jbeta reverse. Per the authors' pipeline: As a later analysis found, there were 80 million or so unique TCR beta chains, of which some 9.9 million were shared. Repertoires were generated with immunoSEQ multiplex PCR, while TCRdb's copy carries only in-frame clones and drops some. V and J calls and clone size are as listed in that table; D and trimming were resolved from the DNA. The data contain about 120,000 clones, 70% to 80% of them singletons. Healthy bone marrow donors made up the cohort. The germline V gene has CDR1 SGHNT and CDR2 YYREEE (reference sequence). This CDR3 has 16 amino acids. This sample was included in a study of cytomegalovirus exposure and HLA in healthy donors.

Specimen: PBMCs. The gene calls are TRBV5-4 and TRBJ2-5, with D tentatively TRBD2 (7 bases). The last part of the DNA fits TRBJ2-7 better; the J call may be wrong. The source is a middle-aged woman in good health and CMV-seropositive. The chain's CDR3 is CASSLAGQGRGYEQYF. The CDR3 nucleotides are TGTGCCAGCAGCTTGGCCGGGCAGGGGAGGGGTTACGAGCAGTACTTC.